This T cell receptor beta chain is drawn from a study of graft-versus-host responses after intestinal transplantation. The assay was immunoSEQ multiplex PCR, and TCRdb's table has in-frame clones only and misses some. Of 75,000 to 95,000 clones detected, approximately 94% appear once; the ten largest clones hold 1.5% to 2%. V was trimmed by 3 bases and J by 3 bases, leaving 11 bases between them. The length of the CDR3 is 14 residues. CDR1 is LNHDA, CDR2 SQIVND, per germline (reference sequence). Concerning this clone itself: Its antigen remains unknown.

The source is a human donor who received an intestinal transplant. V and J are TRBV19 and TRBJ1-1; D perhaps matches TRBD1 (5 bases). The sequencing used unstimulated CD8+ T cells sorted from spleen or lymph node cells, collected before intestinal transplant. CDR3: CASSIWGGDTEAFF. In nucleotides, the CDR3 is TGTGCCAGTAGTATCTGGGGCGGCGACACTGAAGCTTTCTTT.